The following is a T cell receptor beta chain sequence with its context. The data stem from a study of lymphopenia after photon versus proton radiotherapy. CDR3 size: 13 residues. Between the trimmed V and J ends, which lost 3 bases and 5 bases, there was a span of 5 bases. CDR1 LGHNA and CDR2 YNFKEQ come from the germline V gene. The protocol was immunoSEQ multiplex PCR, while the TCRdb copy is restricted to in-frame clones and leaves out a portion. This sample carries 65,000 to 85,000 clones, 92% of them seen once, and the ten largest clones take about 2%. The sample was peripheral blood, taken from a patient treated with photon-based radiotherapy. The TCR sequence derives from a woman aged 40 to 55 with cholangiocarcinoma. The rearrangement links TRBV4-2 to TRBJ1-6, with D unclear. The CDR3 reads CASSQGNNSPLHF. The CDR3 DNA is TGTGCCAGCAGCCAGGGTAATAATTCACCCCTCCACTTT.